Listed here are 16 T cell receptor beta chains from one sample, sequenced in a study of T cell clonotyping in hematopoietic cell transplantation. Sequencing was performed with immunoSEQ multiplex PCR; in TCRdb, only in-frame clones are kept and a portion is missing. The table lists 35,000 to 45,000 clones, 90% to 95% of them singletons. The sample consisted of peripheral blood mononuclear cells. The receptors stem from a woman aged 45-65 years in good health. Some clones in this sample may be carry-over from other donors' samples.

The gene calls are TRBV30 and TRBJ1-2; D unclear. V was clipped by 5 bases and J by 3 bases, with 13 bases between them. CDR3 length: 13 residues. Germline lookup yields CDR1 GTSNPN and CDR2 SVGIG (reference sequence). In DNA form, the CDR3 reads TGTGCCTGGGGCCCGGACCGACACTATGGCTACACCTTC. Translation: CAWGPDRHYGYTF.

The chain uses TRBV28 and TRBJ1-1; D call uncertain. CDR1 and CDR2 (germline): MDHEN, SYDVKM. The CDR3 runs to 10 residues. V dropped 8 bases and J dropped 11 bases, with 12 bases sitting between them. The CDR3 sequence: CASERGPAFF. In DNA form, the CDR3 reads TGTGCCAGCGAGAGAGGGCCGGCTTTCTTT. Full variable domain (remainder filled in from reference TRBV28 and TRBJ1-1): DVKVTQSSRYLVKRTGEKVFLECVQDMDHENMFWYRQDPGLGLRLIYFSYDVKMKEKGDIPEGYSVSREKKERFSLILESASTNQTSMYLCASERGPAFFGQGTRLTVV.

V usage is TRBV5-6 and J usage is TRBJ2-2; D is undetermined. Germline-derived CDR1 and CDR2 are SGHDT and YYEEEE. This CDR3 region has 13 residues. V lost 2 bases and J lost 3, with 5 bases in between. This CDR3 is CASSLLDTGELFF. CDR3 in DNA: TGTGCCAGCAGCTTATTAGACACCGGGGAGCTGTTTTTT.

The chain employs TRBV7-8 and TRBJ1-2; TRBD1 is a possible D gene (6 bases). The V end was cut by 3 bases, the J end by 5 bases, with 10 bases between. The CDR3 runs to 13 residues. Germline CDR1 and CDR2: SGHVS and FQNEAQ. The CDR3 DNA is TGTGCCAGCAGCTTGCAGACAGGTTATGGCTACACCTTC. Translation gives CASSLQTGYGYTF.

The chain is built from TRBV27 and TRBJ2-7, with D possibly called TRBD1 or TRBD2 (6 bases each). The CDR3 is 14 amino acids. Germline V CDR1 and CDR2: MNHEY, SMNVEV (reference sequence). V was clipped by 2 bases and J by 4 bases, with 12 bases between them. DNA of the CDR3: TGTGCCAGCAGTTTACTCGGGGGCGAATACGAGCAGTACTTC. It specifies CASSLLGGEYEQYF.

The CDR3, as DNA: TGCGCCAGCAGCTTGAACAGGGTGGCTGAAGCTTTCTTT. Residues: CASSLNRVAEAFF. This chain connects TRBV5-1 to TRBJ1-1; a weak D match, TRBD1 (6 bases). This CDR3 contains 13 residues. Germline V CDR1 and CDR2: SGHRS, YFSETQ. Trimming removed 1 base from V and 6 bases from J, with 10 bases in between.

The CDR3 nucleotides read TGTGCCAGCAGTCAGAGGGGGACAGGGGGAAGTACTGAAGCTTTCTTT. It specifies CASSQRGTGGSTEAFF. V usage is TRBV2 and J usage is TRBJ1-1; 11 nucleotides match TRBD1. This CDR3 contains 16 residues. V lost 5 bases, J lost 5 bases, and 10 bases stayed unmatched. Germline CDR1 SNHLY, CDR2 FYNNEI.

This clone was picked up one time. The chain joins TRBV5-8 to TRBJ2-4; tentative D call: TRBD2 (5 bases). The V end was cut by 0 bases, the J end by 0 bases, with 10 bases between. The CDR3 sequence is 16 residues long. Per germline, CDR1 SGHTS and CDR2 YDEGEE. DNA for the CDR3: TGTGCCAGCAGCTTGGGGAGGTCTCTAGCCAAAAACATTCAGTACTTC. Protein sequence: CASSLGRSLAKNIQYF. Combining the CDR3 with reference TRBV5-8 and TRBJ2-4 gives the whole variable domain EAGVTQSPTHLIKTRGQQATLRCSPISGHTSVYWYQQALGLGLQFLLWYDEGEERNRGNFPPRFSGRQFPNYSSELNVNALELEDSALYLCASSLGRSLAKNIQYFGAGTRLSVL.

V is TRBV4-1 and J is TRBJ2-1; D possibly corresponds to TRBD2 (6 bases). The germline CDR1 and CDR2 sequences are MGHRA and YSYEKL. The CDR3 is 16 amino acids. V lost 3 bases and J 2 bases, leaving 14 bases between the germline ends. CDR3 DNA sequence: TGCGCCAGCAGCCACCCACTGGGACTGGCCTACAATGAGCAGTTCTTC. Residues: CASSHPLGLAYNEQFF.

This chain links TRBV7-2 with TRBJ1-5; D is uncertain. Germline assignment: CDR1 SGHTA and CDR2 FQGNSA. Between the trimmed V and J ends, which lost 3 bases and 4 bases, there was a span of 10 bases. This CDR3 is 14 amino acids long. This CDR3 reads CASSFNPGNQPQHF. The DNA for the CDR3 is TGTGCCAGCAGCTTTAATCCGGGGAATCAGCCCCAGCATTTT.

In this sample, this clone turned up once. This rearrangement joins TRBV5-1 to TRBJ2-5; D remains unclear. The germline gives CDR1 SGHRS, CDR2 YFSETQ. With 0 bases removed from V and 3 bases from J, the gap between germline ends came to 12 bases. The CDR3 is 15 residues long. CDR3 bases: TGCGCCAGCAGCTTGGGGAGCTCAGGCAAAGAGACCCAGTACTTC. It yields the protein CASSLGSSGKETQYF. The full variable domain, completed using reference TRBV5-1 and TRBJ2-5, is KAGVTQTPRYLIKTRGQQVTLSCSPISGHRSVSWYQQTPGQGLQFLFEYFSETQRNKGNFPGRFSGRQFSNSRSEMNVSTLELGDSALYLCASSLGSSGKETQYFGPGTRLLVL.

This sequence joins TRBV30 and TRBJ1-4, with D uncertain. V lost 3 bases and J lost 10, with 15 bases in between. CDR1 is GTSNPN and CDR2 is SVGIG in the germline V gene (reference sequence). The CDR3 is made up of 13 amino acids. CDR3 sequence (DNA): TGTGCCTGGAGCAACGGCGCATTGGGAAAACTGTTTTTT. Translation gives CAWSNGALGKLFF. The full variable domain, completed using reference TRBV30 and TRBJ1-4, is SQTIHQWPATLVQPVGSPLSLECTVEGTSNPNLYWYRQAAGRGLQLLFYSVGIGQISSEVPQNLSASRPQDRQFILSSKKLLLSDSGFYLCAWSNGALGKLFFGSGTQLSVL.

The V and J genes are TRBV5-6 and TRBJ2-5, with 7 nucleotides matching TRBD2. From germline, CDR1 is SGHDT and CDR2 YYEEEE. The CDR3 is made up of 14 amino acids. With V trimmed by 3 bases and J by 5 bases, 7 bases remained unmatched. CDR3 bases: TGTGCCAGCAGCTCCTGGACTAGTTACGAGACCCAGTACTTC. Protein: CASSSWTSYETQYF. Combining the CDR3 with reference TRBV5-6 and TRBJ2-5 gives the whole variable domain DAGVTQSPTHLIKTRGQQVTLRCSPKSGHDTVSWYQQALGQGPQFIFQYYEEEERQRGNFPDRFSGHQFPNYSSELNVNALLLGDSALYLCASSSWTSYETQYFGPGTRLLVL.

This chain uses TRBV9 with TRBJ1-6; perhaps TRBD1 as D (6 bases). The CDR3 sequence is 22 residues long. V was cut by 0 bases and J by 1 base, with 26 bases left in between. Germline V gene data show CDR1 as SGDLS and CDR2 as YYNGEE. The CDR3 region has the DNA TGTGCCAGCAGCGTAGGGGGATCTCCTGGAACAGGGAACGGATCCTATAATTCACCCCTCCACTTT. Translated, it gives CASSVGGSPGTGNGSYNSPLHF.

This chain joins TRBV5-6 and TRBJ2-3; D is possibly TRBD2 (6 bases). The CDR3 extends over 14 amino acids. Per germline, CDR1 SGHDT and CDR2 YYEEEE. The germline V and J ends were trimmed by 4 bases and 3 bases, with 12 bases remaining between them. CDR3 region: CASSPRTTTDTQYF. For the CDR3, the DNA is TGTGCCAGCAGCCCTCGGACTACGACAGATACGCAGTATTTT.

In DNA form, the CDR3 reads TGTGCCAGCAGCAATACTGGACGGAACACTGAAGCTTTCTTT. Residues: CASSNTGRNTEAFF. The genes are TRBV9 and TRBJ1-1; no firm D call. Germline V CDR1 and CDR2: SGDLS, YYNGEE. The V gene lost 4 bases and the J gene lost 1 base, with 11 bases spanning the gap. The length of the CDR3 is 14 residues.